Below, one T cell receptor (beta chain) is given with its context. Antigen specificity is unknown. A much more abundant neighbour one base away suggests this may be a read error. The data belong to a study of T-cell memory formation after mild COVID-19. Looking at the study overall: Clusters of TCRs were largely donor specific. Whole-study findings and limits: Those CD4+ clones that contracted were mainly in CM and EM (CD8+ ones in EMRA).

Constant-segment primers served in 5'RACE that generated TCR alpha and TCR beta cDNA libraries bearing sample barcodes and UMIs. MiXCR was run by TCRdb on the 5' RACE reads, yielding one entry per CDR3 protein. Here the sample spans around 200,000 distinct CDR3 sequences, about a fifth being singletons. Germline-derived CDR1 and CDR2 are SEHNR and FQNEAQ (reference sequence). The CDR3 runs to 18 residues. Sequenced: PBMCs or a T cell subset sorted from them (not recorded which). This TCR came from an adult woman who had mild COVID-19 (a few samples of this study predate the infection). Cell type and time point are not known. The chain has TRBV7-9 and TRBJ2-1; 9 bases align to TRBD2. CDR3 amino acids: CASSFPQASGERGNAQFF. For the CDR3, the DNA is TGTGCCAGCAGCTTCCCCCAGGCTAGCGGGGAGCGGGGGAATGCGCAGTTCTTC.